Below are 27 T cell receptor beta chains sequenced from a single sample in a study of CD8 T cells in ankylosing spondylitis. TCRdb re-called the 5' RACE reads with MiXCR, one entry per CDR3 protein. The repertoire includes 300,000 to 350,000 distinct CDR3 sequences, around 15% of them detected once, and 0.85% to 1.4% sits in the top ten. Sequenced: blood, either unsorted or a sorted T cell fraction (not recorded which). These TCRs come from a male donor with ankylosing spondylitis or in good health (not recorded which).

This clonotype was seen only a few times. The chain has TRBV20-1 and TRBJ2-1, with 10 bases that match TRBD2. This CDR3 region has 15 residues. Germline-derived CDR1 and CDR2 are DFQATT and SNEGSKA (reference sequence). V lost 6 bases, J lost 5 bases, and 10 bases stayed unmatched. The DNA of the CDR3 is TGCAGTGCCCAGCTTAGCGGGAGGTCAGACAATGAGCAGTTCTTC. This translates into CSAQLSGRSDNEQFF.

This clonotype appeared a few times. The chain combines TRBV7-2 with TRBJ2-6, with D possibly being TRBD1 (5 bases). Germline V gene lookup returns CDR1 SGHTA and CDR2 FQGNSA. The CDR3 extends over 17 amino acids. With 6 bases removed from V and 1 base from J, the gap between germline ends came to 16 bases. The DNA of the CDR3 is TGTGCCAGCAGTAGGAGACAGACCGCATCTGGGGCCAACGTCCTGACTTTC. The encoded protein is CASSRRQTASGANVLTF.

This clonotype turned up a few times. This chain uses TRBV12-3 or TRBV12-4 with TRBJ1-5, with TRBD1 as a possible D gene (5 bases). The CDR3 sequence is 15 residues long. The V end lost 4 bases, the J end lost 7 bases, and 17 bases lay between the germline ends. DNA for the CDR3: TGTGCCAGCAGTTCGGCCCGACAGCCGGGCCAGCCCCAGCATTTT. It is translated as CASSSARQPGQPQHF.

In its sample, this clonotype was seen a few times. The V gene is TRBV12-3 or TRBV12-4, the J gene TRBJ2-5; D possibly matches TRBD1 or TRBD2 (5 bases each). V was pared by 7 bases and J by 1 base, with 16 bases between. The CDR3 has 15 amino acids. CDR3 in DNA: TGTGCCAGCACCCGAAGCTTGGGGACCCAAGAGACCCAGTACTTC. Amino acid sequence: CASTRSLGTQETQYF.

This clonotype was counted many times. The rearrangement links TRBV12-3 or TRBV12-4 to TRBJ2-2, with TRBD1 as a possible D gene (6 bases). Trimming left V 5 bases short and J 0 bases short, with 13 bases between. This CDR3 region has 16 residues. The CDR3 is CASSTRDTANTGELFF. The DNA for the CDR3 is TGTGCCAGCAGTACCCGGGACACCGCGAACACCGGGGAGCTGTTTTTT.

Comment on this clonotype: An end of the junction differs from the germline gene, which may be a read error. The rearrangement joins TRBV4-1 to TRBJ2-3; D remains ambiguous. Germline V gene lookup returns CDR1 MGHRA and CDR2 YSYEKL. CDR3 length equals 13 residues. The CDR3 nucleotides read TGCGCCAGCAGCCAAGAGGAGACCCTTGGTAGGCATTTT. Residues: CASSQEETLGRHF.

V gene TRBV7-2 combines with J gene TRBJ2-3; 11 bases fit TRBD2. This CDR3 comprises 17 residues. Germline loops: CDR1 SGHTA, CDR2 FQGNSA. With 3 bases clipped from V and 1 base from J, the junction kept 6 bases outside the gene matches. The CDR3 is CASSFTLAGGRTDTQYF. The CDR3 coding sequence is TGTGCCAGCAGCTTCACCCTAGCGGGGGGTCGCACAGATACGCAGTATTTT.

This clonotype appeared a few times. V usage is TRBV25-1 and J usage is TRBJ1-1; D may be TRBD1 (5 bases). V gave up 7 bases and J gave up 2 bases, with 14 bases separating them. CDR1 and CDR2 (germline): MGHDK, SYGVNS. CDR3 length: 14 residues. CDR3 nucleotide sequence: TGTGCCAGCAAAACGGGACGGAGAAACACTGAAGCTTTCTTT. Its translation: CASKTGRRNTEAFF.

This clonotype has a handful of counts. This rearrangement joins TRBV7-9 to TRBJ1-1, with D unclear. The CDR3 sequence is 14 residues long. Trimming took off 1 base at V and 1 base at J, with 7 bases between the two ends. The germline V gene has CDR1 SEHNR and CDR2 FQNEAQ (reference sequence). CDR3 sequence (DNA): TGTGCCAGCAGCTTAGAACAACCGAACACTGAAGCTTTCTTT. Translation gives CASSLEQPNTEAFF. Looking up the rest from reference TRBV7-9 and TRBJ1-1 gives the full variable domain: DTGVSQNPRHKITKRGQNVTFRCDPISEHNRLYWYRQTLGQGPEFLTYFQNEAQLEKSRLLSDRFSAERPKGSFSTLEIQRTEQGDSAMYLCASSLEQPNTEAFFGQGTRLTVV.

This clonotype has at least ten counts. This chain links TRBV12-3 or TRBV12-4 with TRBJ2-5, with TRBD2 identical over 8 bases. The CDR3 length is 16 residues. Trimming removed 4 bases from V and 4 bases from J; junction bases left unmatched: 11. CDR3 sequence reads: CASSYWLTGGRETQYF. The DNA for the CDR3 is TGTGCCAGCAGTTATTGGTTAACGGGGGGGAGAGAGACCCAGTACTTC.

The rearrangement links TRBV20-1 to TRBJ1-1; maybe TRBD1 (6 bases). The CDR3 has 15 amino acids. Germline V gives CDR1 DFQATT, CDR2 SNEGSKA (reference sequence). The CDR3 DNA reads as TGCAGGGCCAACAGGGTCCCTGGGGGGAACACTGAAGCTTTCTTT. This encodes CRANRVPGGNTEAFF.

The chain has TRBV5-1 and TRBJ2-7, with TRBD1 identical over 7 bases. J gave up 3 bases and V 0 bases, and 6 bases lay outside the gene matches. Germline V gene data show CDR1 as SGHRS and CDR2 as YFSETQ. The CDR3 is made up of 15 amino acids. CDR3 sequence (DNA): TGCGCCAGCAGCTTGGGACAGGGCGGTCTCTACGAGCAGTACTTC. This codes for CASSLGQGGLYEQYF. The whole variable domain, remainder taken from reference TRBV5-1 and TRBJ2-7, is KAGVTQTPRYLIKTRGQQVTLSCSPISGHRSVSWYQQTPGQGLQFLFEYFSETQRNKGNFPGRFSGRQFSNSRSEMNVSTLELGDSALYLCASSLGQGGLYEQYFGPGTRLTVT.

The genes are TRBV4-2 and TRBJ2-4, with 7 bases that match TRBD1. Germline values: CDR1 LGHNA, CDR2 YNFKEQ. CDR3 length equals 16 residues. V lost 0 bases to trimming and J lost 12 bases; unmatched junction nucleotides: 14. The CDR3 DNA reads as TGTGCCAGCAGCCAAGAAGGGGGCGTGGCAGGCCATAGTCAGTACTTC. Amino acids: CASSQEGGVAGHSQYF.

This clonotype occurred a few times. The rearrangement joins TRBV6-5 to TRBJ2-1, with D possibly TRBD1 on 5 matching bases. The V gene's germline CDR1 is MNHEY and CDR2 SVGAGI. V lost 2 bases and J lost 7, with 12 bases in between. This CDR3 is built from 14 residues. CDR3 bases: TGTGCCAGCAGTTACGGGGCAGTGATAAATGAGCAGTTCTTC. Its protein is CASSYGAVINEQFF.

This clonotype was seen many times. The chain joins TRBV5-1 to TRBJ2-1; D uncertain. The length of the CDR3 is 15 residues. Germline values: CDR1 SGHRS, CDR2 YFSETQ. Trimming left V 0 bases short and J 3 bases short, with 10 bases between. The CDR3 protein is CASSLEAGRYNEQFF. CDR3 nucleotides: TGCGCCAGCAGCTTGGAGGCAGGCCGCTACAATGAGCAGTTCTTC.

In its sample, this clonotype was seen a few times. The chain employs TRBV6-1 and TRBJ1-3; D remains ambiguous. V dropped 5 bases and J dropped 3 bases, with 17 bases sitting between them. This CDR3 spans 16 amino acids. Germline values: CDR1 MNHNS, CDR2 SASEGT. CDR3 sequence reads: CASSPPTSGGGNTIYF. In nucleotides, the CDR3 is TGTGCCAGCAGTCCTCCCACCTCGGGAGGTGGAAACACCATATATTTT.

The chain employs TRBV2 and TRBJ2-3; no reliable D call. The CDR3 spans 15 residues. Germline CDR1 is SNHLY and CDR2 is FYNNEI. Trimming pared 4 bases from V and 0 bases from J, leaving 11 bases between. The chain's CDR3 is CASSVEDRSTDTQYF. Written as DNA, the CDR3 is TGTGCCAGCAGTGTAGAGGACCGAAGCACAGATACGCAGTATTTT.

The table lists this clonotype with a few counts. This chain joins TRBV6-2 or TRBV6-3 and TRBJ2-2, with D perhaps TRBD2 (6 bases). The CDR3 length is 16 residues. The germline V gene encodes CDR1 MNHEY and CDR2 SVGEGT. V was shortened by 0 bases and J by 4 bases, with 12 bases between the two germline ends. For the CDR3, the DNA is TGTGCCAGCAGTTACTCCCCACGGGGGAGCACCGGGGAGCTGTTTTTT. As protein: CASSYSPRGSTGELFF.

This clonotype occurred many times. The V gene is TRBV12-3 or TRBV12-4, the J gene TRBJ1-1; D unresolved. Between the trimmed V and J ends, which lost 2 bases and 1 base, there was a span of 8 bases. There are 14 residues in the CDR3. CDR3 sequence: CASSLYGENTEAFF. The CDR3 DNA reads as TGTGCCAGCAGTTTATACGGCGAGAACACTGAAGCTTTCTTT.

This clonotype came up a few times. The genes are TRBV6-4 and TRBJ2-3; the D call may be TRBD1 or TRBD2 (5 bases each). Between the trimmed V and J ends, which lost 2 bases and 6 bases, there was a span of 15 bases. Germline lookup yields CDR1 MRHNA and CDR2 SNTAGT. The CDR3 is 15 amino acids. The CDR3 DNA reads as TGTGCCAGCAGTGACCGGGGCAGGGTGGAGGATACGCAGTATTTT. Protein product: CASSDRGRVEDTQYF.

This clonotype has only a few counts. The rearrangement links TRBV14 to TRBJ2-1; no definite D call. The V gene's germline CDR1 is SGHDN and CDR2 FVKESK. The V end was cut by 3 bases, the J end by 8 bases, with 11 bases between. The CDR3 extends over 13 amino acids. The CDR3 here is CASSQGNSDEQFF. CDR3 coding DNA: TGTGCCAGCAGCCAGGGTAACAGCGATGAGCAGTTCTTC.

This clonotype was picked up a small number of times. V is TRBV12-3 or TRBV12-4 and J is TRBJ2-3; D may be TRBD2 (6 bases). V was clipped by 5 bases and J by 0 bases, with 12 bases between them. This CDR3 has 15 amino acids. The CDR3: CASSPSAASTDTQYF. CDR3 in DNA: TGTGCCAGCAGTCCTAGCGCCGCTAGCACAGATACGCAGTATTTT.

This chain connects TRBV12-3 or TRBV12-4 to TRBJ1-4; 7 bases map to TRBD1. This CDR3 has 15 residues. V lost 7 bases, J lost 6 bases, and 11 bases stayed unmatched. The CDR3 is CASNRLTGVDEKLFF. The CDR3 nucleotides read TGTGCCAGCAATCGGCTCACAGGGGTTGATGAAAAACTGTTTTTT.

This chain uses TRBV7-9 with TRBJ2-5, with 8 bases lining up with TRBD2. This CDR3 has 13 residues. The ends lost 7 bases at V and 2 bases at J; junction bases unmatched: 3. Per the germline V gene, CDR1 is SEHNR and CDR2 is FQNEAQ (reference sequence). This CDR3 is CASTIAGQETQYF. In DNA form, the CDR3 reads TGTGCCAGCACTATAGCGGGGCAAGAGACCCAGTACTTC.

This clonotype was counted only a few times. The gene calls are TRBV5-1 and TRBJ2-3, with unresolved D. Germline assignment: CDR1 SGHRS and CDR2 YFSETQ. The CDR3 consists of 15 residues. V was cut by 4 bases and J by 0 bases, with 12 bases left in between. The CDR3 region has the DNA TGCGCCAGCAGCCTCAAGGCGGTCAGCACAGATACGCAGTATTTT. This translates into CASSLKAVSTDTQYF.

V usage is TRBV15 and J usage is TRBJ2-7, with D tentatively TRBD1 (5 bases). V dropped 5 bases and J dropped 3 bases, with 14 bases sitting between them. Germline V lookup: CDR1 LNHNV, CDR2 YYDKDF (reference sequence). The CDR3 covers 14 residues. The CDR3 loop reads CATSGLEQDYEQYF. In DNA form, the CDR3 reads TGTGCCACCAGCGGGTTAGAACAGGACTACGAGCAGTACTTC.

This clonotype has ten or more counts. This sequence joins TRBV5-1 and TRBJ2-2; D unclear. The CDR3 consists of 16 residues. CDR1 SGHRS and CDR2 YFSETQ come from the germline V gene. V was shortened by 0 bases and J by 6 bases, with 15 bases between the two germline ends. This CDR3 reads CASSLEAPPGAGELFF. The CDR3 DNA sequence: TGCGCCAGCAGCTTGGAGGCCCCACCAGGAGCCGGGGAGCTGTTTTTT.